This record looks at one TCR beta chain sequence and its context. Antigen specificity is unknown. The CDR3 length is 16 residues. CDR1 and CDR2 (germline): LGHNA, YSLEER. Trimming stripped 1 base from V and 1 base from J, with 13 bases between. Sequencing relied on a cDNA template that was reverse transcribed from extracted RNA. Method: immunoSEQ multiplex PCR; TCRdb's copy keeps in-frame clones and lacks some. Of 150,000 to 200,000 clones listed, roughly 70% are singletons. Stated treatment: oral pan-JAK inhibitor, 5-10 mg twice daily. The entry originates in a study of CD8+ T cells in alopecia areata. Study overall: Twice daily, treated patients received 5 to 10 mg of oral tofacitinib. Among treated patients, severity was scored by affected scalp area percentage.

Whole-study findings and limits: Tofacitinib significantly decreased scalp clonality and expanded CD8+ clones among top 100.

The specimen comprised CD4+ T cells sorted from blood, sampled at roughly week 49, from a patient treated with tofacitinib. This TCR derives from a human donor with alopecia areata. The V and J genes are TRBV4-3 and TRBJ1-1; no clear D gene. In DNA form, the CDR3 reads TGCGCCAGCAGCCAAGGTACCGGAGCCTCGAACACTGAAGCTTTCTTT. Amino acids: CASSQGTGASNTEAFF.